This TCR beta chain comes out of a study of blood T cell repertoires in COVID-19. Overall study: Samples came from the United States, Italy and Spain, spanning acute and convalescent COVID-19. Sources were T cells, B-cell-depleted T cells, or PBMCs; the material itself was cDNA or gDNA.

The CDR3 length is 13 residues. Trimming removed 4 bases from V and 4 bases from J, with 12 bases in between. From germline, CDR1 is SGHRS and CDR2 YFSETQ. Patients in Seattle were enrolled during active infection, then followed longitudinally. Measured with immunoSEQ multiplex PCR; TCRdb has only the in-frame clones, and not every one. The sample holds over 450,000 clones, roughly nine tenths seen once. The sequenced material came from peripheral blood. The chain uses TRBV5-1 and TRBJ2-7, with a tentative D call TRBD1 (5 bases). This sequence originates from a woman aged 50 to 65 with COVID-19, enrolled during active disease. DNA of the CDR3: TGCGCCAGCAGCCACGGAAGGGGTTACGAGCAGTACTTC. Its protein product is CASSHGRGYEQYF.